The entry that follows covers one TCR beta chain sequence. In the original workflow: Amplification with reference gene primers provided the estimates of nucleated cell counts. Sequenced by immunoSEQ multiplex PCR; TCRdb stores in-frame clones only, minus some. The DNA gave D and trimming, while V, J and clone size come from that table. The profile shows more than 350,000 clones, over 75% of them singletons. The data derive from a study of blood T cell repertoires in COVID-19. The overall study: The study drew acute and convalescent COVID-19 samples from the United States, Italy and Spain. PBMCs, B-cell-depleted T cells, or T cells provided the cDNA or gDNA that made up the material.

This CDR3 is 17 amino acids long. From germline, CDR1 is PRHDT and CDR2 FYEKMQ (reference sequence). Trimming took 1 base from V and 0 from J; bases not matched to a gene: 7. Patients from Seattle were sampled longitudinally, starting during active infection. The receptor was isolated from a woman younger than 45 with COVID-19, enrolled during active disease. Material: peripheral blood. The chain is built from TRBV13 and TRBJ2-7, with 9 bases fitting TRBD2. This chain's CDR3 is CASSLDLGSGSSYEQYF. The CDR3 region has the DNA TGTGCCAGCAGCTTAGACCTGGGTAGCGGGAGCTCCTACGAGCAGTACTTC.